Here is one T cell receptor beta chain with its context. Sequencing was performed with immunoSEQ multiplex PCR; in TCRdb, only in-frame clones are kept and a portion is missing. The sample holds around 65,000 clones, around 93% seen once. This CDR3 has 16 residues. Germline V gives CDR1 SNHLY, CDR2 FYNNEI. V lost 5 bases and J 0 bases, leaving 17 bases between the germline ends. This sample was taken from a study of OX40 agonist ivuxolimab in advanced cancers. The sample was CD4+ or CD8+ T cells sorted from blood, taken in a trial of the OX40 agonist ivuxolimab. This chain joins TRBV2 and TRBJ2-7; D is perhaps TRBD2 (6 bases). The sequence was obtained from an adult with an advanced solid tumor such as melanoma, head and neck, liver or kidney cancer. This CDR3 reads CASSTRDGGSSYEQYF. The CDR3 DNA is TGTGCCAGCAGTACCCGCGACGGAGGGAGCTCCTACGAGCAGTACTTC.